One sample yielded the 13 T cell receptor beta chains listed below, sequenced in a study of beta chain features in type 1 diabetes (dated by TCRdb to 2017 to 2018). Receptors were amplified or captured by the immunoSEQ multiplex PCR assay. The entire amount of isolated RNA was reverse transcribed using the High Capacity cDNA Reverse Transcription Kit, so the sequenced TCRB transcripts were expressed ones. Imported from immuneACCESS, the table was reduced by TCRdb to in-frame sequences with V and J called. These copies leave out some clones; in studies compared against another copy, an unresolved V gene accounts for under half, and the cause of the remainder is not known. This sample gives 900,000 or so clones in total; roughly 16% of them show up just once. The top ten clones comprise 0.02% to 0.03% of the sample. The specimen sequenced was naive CD4+ T cells from blood. The cell subset or site label of this sample denotes: true naive CD4+ T cells. The receptors derive from a woman aged 18-29 years in good health.

This clone was recorded a few times. The rearrangement joins TRBV4-3 to TRBJ1-2; D remains ambiguous. The CDR3 is 15 residues long. The V end lost 1 base, the J end lost 3 bases, and 12 bases lay between the germline ends. Germline V gene lookup returns CDR1 LGHNA and CDR2 YSLEER. CDR3 sequence: CASSQGFTGDYGYTF. In DNA, the CDR3 is TGCGCCAGCAGCCAAGGCTTCACCGGAGACTATGGCTACACCTTC.

This chain links TRBV19 with TRBJ2-2, with 9 bases lining up with TRBD1. V dropped 3 bases and J dropped 1; count of bases not matched to a gene: 3. Germline assignment: CDR1 LNHDA and CDR2 SQIVND (reference sequence). The CDR3 is made up of 16 amino acids. The CDR3 is CASSIHRGQNTGELFF. CDR3 nucleotides: TGTGCCAGTAGTATCCACAGGGGGCAGAACACCGGGGAGCTGTTTTTT.

The chain joins TRBV5-4 to TRBJ1-1; 10 bases match TRBD1. The CDR3 covers 14 residues. Per germline, CDR1 SGHNT and CDR2 YYREEE (reference sequence). The ends lost 4 bases at V and 10 bases at J; junction bases unmatched: 10. The CDR3 coding sequence is TGTGCCAGCAGCCCCGGGACAGGGGAAGGCGCAGCTTTCTTT. This encodes CASSPGTGEGAAFF.

The table lists this clone with a few counts. The gene calls are TRBV6-6 and TRBJ2-3; TRBD2 is a possible D gene (5 bases). The CDR3 spans 14 residues. The V end was cut by 6 bases, the J end by 4 bases, with 14 bases between. CDR1 is MNHNY, CDR2 SVGAGI, per germline (reference sequence). CDR3 amino acids: CASRVTSFADTQYF. CDR3 sequence (DNA): TGTGCCAGCAGGGTCACTAGTTTTGCAGATACGCAGTATTTT.

V usage is TRBV7-3 and J usage is TRBJ2-2; 7 bases match TRBD2. J gave up 5 bases and V 0 bases, and 0 bases lay outside the gene matches. CDR3 size: 14 residues. CDR1 and CDR2 from the germline V gene are SGHTA and FQGTGA. CDR3 sequence reads: CASSLTGGTGELFF. CDR3 coding DNA: TGTGCCAGCAGCTTAACCGGGGGGACCGGGGAGCTGTTTTTT. The full variable domain, its missing parts supplied by reference TRBV7-3 and TRBJ2-2, is GAGVSQTPSNKVTEKGKYVELRCDPISGHTALYWYRQSLGQGPEFLIYFQGTGAADDSGLPNDRFFAVRPEGSVSTLKIQRTERGDSAVYLCASSLTGGTGELFFGEGSRLTVL.

The rearrangement joins TRBV6-1 to TRBJ2-1; D possibly uses TRBD1 or TRBD2 (6 bases each). This CDR3 has 15 amino acids. Per germline, CDR1 MNHNS and CDR2 SASEGT. Trimming stripped 4 bases from V and 8 bases from J, with 18 bases between. The CDR3 is CASSVGGPGRDEQFF. The CDR3 region has the DNA TGTGCCAGCAGTGTCGGGGGCCCTGGCCGGGATGAGCAGTTCTTC.

V and J are TRBV5-4 and TRBJ2-5, with 8 positions matching TRBD1. The ends lost 4 bases at V and 1 base at J; junction bases unmatched: 6. CDR3 length equals 15 residues. Germline V gene sequence: CDR1 SGHNT, CDR2 YYREEE (reference sequence). The CDR3 sequence is CASSRAGGAQETQYF. CDR3 DNA: TGTGCCAGCAGCCGCGCAGGGGGCGCCCAAGAGACCCAGTACTTC.

J is TRBJ2-1 and V is TRBV5-4; 7 bases are a match to TRBD2. The CDR3 totals 15 residues. From germline, CDR1 is SGHNT and CDR2 YYREEE (reference sequence). V was clipped by 4 bases and J by 8 bases; unmatched bases: 12. The CDR3 bases are TGTGCCAGCAGCCCCCCTGGGGCGGGAGCTGATGAGCAGTTCTTC. As protein: CASSPPGAGADEQFF. The full variable domain, rest sourced from reference TRBV5-4 and TRBJ2-1, is ETGVTQSPTHLIKTRGQQVTLRCSSQSGHNTVSWYQQALGQGPQFIFQYYREEENGRGNFPPRFSGLQFPNYSSELNVNALELDDSALYLCASSPPGAGADEQFFGPGTRLTVL.

This clone has a handful of counts. The chain employs TRBV19 and TRBJ1-2; D might be TRBD1 (6 bases). The CDR3 contains 13 residues. Deletions cut 9 bases from V and 5 bases from J, with 16 bases between. Germline assignment: CDR1 LNHDA and CDR2 SQIVND (reference sequence). CDR3 in amino acids: CASQTRDTYGYTF. The CDR3 region has the DNA TGTGCCAGCCAAACCCGGGACACGTATGGCTACACCTTC.

The genes are TRBV11-2 and TRBJ2-3; D is uncertain. CDR1 is SGHAT, CDR2 FQNNGV, per germline. The V gene lost 3 bases and the J gene lost 3 bases, with 7 bases spanning the gap. The length of the CDR3 is 13 residues. CDR3 loop: CASSFRATDTQYF. The CDR3 region has the DNA TGTGCCAGCAGCTTCCGGGCTACAGATACGCAGTATTTT.

CDR3 DNA: TGTGCCAGCAGCCAACCCGGACTAGCGGGAGATTTCGAGACCCAGTACTTC. It specifies CASSQPGLAGDFETQYF. The chain links TRBV7-9 to TRBJ2-5; 13 bases fit TRBD2. The germline V gene encodes CDR1 SEHNR and CDR2 FQNEAQ (reference sequence). The junction had 11 bases not matched to a gene; V was cut back by 5 bases and J by 5 bases. The CDR3 is 17 amino acids.

This sequence joins TRBV7-9 and TRBJ2-4, with 13 bases lining up with TRBD2. This CDR3 has 18 amino acids. Germline assignment: CDR1 SEHNR and CDR2 FQNEAQ (reference sequence). J lost 1 base, V lost 5 bases, and 8 bases had no gene match. The CDR3 spells CASSPGLAGTWAKNIQYF. In DNA, the CDR3 is TGTGCCAGCAGCCCGGGACTAGCGGGAACTTGGGCCAAAAACATTCAGTACTTC.

The chain is built from TRBV29-1 and TRBJ2-7; D possibly corresponds to TRBD1 (6 bases). CDR3 length: 11 amino acids. Trimming removed 6 bases from V and 3 bases from J, with 9 bases in between. Germline values: CDR1 SQVTM, CDR2 ANQGSEA. The CDR3 loop is CSVSQGYEQYF. The CDR3 coding sequence is TGCAGCGTATCACAGGGCTACGAGCAGTACTTC.